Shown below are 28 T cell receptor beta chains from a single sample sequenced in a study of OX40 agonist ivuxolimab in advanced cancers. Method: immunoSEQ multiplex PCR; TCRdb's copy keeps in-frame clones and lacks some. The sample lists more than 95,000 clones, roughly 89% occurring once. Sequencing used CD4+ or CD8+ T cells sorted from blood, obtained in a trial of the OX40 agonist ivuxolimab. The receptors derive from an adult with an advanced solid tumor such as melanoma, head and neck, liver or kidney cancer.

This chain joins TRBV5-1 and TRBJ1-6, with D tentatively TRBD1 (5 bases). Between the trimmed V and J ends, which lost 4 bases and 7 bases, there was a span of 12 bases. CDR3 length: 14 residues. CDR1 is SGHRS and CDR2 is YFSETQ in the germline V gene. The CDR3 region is CASSPARQNSPLHF. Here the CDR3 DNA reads TGCGCCAGCAGCCCCGCCAGACAGAATTCACCCCTCCACTTT.

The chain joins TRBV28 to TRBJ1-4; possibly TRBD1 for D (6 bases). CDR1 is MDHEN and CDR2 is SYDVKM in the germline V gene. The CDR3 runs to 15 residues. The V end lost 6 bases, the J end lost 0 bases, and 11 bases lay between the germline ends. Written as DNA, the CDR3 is TGTGCCAGCAGCTCAGGGGCTTCAACTAATGAAAAACTGTTTTTT. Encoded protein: CASSSGASTNEKLFF.

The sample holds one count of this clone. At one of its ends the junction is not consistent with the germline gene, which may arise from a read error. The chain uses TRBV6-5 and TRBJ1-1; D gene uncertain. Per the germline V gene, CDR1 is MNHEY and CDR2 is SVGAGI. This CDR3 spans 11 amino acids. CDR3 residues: CASGYWPEAFF. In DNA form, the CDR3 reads TGTGCCAGCGGTTATTGGCCCGAAGCTTTCTTT.

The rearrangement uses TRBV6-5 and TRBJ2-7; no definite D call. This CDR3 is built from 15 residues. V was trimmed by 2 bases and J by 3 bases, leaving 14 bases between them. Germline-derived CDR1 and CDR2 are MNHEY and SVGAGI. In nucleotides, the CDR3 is TGTGCCAGCAGTTACCTTGAACTTCCTTACTACGAGCAGTACTTC. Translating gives CASSYLELPYYEQYF.

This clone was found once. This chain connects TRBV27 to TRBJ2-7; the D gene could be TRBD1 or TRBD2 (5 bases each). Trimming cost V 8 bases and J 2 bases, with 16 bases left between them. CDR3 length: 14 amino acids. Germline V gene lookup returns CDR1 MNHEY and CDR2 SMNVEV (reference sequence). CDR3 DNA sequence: TGTGCCAGCCGCCCCCGGGGCTTGACCTACGAGCAGTACTTC. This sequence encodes CASRPRGLTYEQYF.

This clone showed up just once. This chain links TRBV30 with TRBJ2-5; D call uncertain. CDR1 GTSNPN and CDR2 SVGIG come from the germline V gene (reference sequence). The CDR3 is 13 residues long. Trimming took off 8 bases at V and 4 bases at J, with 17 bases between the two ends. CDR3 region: CARRVGSGETQYF. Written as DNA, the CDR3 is TGTGCCCGCCGGGTCGGGTCAGGAGAGACCCAGTACTTC.

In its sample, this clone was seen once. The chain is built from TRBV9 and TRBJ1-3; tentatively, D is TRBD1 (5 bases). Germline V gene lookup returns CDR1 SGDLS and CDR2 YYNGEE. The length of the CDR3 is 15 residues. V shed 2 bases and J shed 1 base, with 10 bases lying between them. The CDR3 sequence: CASSVEGLSGNTIYF. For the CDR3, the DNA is TGTGCCAGCAGCGTCGAGGGGTTGTCTGGAAACACCATATATTTT.

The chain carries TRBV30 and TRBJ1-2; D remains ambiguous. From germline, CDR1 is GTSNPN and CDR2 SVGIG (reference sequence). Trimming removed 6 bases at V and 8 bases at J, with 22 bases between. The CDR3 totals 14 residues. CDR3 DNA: TGTGCCTGCCCCCCCCAGGTGGCGCGGATGGGCTACACCTTC. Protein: CACPPQVARMGYTF.

CDR3 coding DNA: TGTGCCAGCAGGGCCGAACAGGGCCCCTATGGCTACACCTTC. Translating it yields CASRAEQGPYGYTF. The rearrangement uses TRBV6-6 and TRBJ1-2, with D perhaps matching TRBD1 (6 bases). Germline loops: CDR1 MNHNY, CDR2 SVGAGI (reference sequence). The ends were cut back, 6 bases at V and 4 bases at J, with 15 bases in the middle. The CDR3 contains 14 residues.

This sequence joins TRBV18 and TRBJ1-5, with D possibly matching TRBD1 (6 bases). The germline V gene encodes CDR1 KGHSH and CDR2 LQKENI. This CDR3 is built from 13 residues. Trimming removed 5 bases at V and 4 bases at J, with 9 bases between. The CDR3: CASSGGENQPQHF. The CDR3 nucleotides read TGTGCCAGCTCAGGGGGCGAGAATCAGCCCCAGCATTTT.

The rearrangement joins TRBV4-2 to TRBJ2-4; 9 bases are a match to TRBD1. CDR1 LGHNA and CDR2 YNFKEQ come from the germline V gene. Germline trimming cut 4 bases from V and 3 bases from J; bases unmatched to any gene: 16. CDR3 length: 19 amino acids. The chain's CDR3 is CASSPYLGQGPPGKNIQYF. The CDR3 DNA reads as TGTGCCAGCAGCCCTTACCTGGGACAGGGCCCCCCCGGCAAAAACATTCAGTACTTC.

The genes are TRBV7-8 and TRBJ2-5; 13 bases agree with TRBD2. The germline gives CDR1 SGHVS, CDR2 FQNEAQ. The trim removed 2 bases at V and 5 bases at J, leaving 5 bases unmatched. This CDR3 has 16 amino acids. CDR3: CASSLRLAGGGETQYF. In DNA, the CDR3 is TGTGCCAGCAGCTTAAGACTAGCGGGGGGCGGGGAGACCCAGTACTTC.

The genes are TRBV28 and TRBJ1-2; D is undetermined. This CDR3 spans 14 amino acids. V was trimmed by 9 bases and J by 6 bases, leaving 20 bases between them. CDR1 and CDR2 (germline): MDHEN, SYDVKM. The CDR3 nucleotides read TGTGCCAGTTACCCCCCCTGGCAGGAGCATGGCTACACCTTC. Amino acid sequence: CASYPPWQEHGYTF.

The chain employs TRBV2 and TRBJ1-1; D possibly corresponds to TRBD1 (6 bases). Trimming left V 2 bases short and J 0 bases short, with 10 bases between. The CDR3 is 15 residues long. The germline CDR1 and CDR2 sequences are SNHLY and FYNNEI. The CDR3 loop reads CASSEQGPVNTEAFF. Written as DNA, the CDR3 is TGTGCCAGCAGTGAACAGGGGCCTGTGAACACTGAAGCTTTCTTT.

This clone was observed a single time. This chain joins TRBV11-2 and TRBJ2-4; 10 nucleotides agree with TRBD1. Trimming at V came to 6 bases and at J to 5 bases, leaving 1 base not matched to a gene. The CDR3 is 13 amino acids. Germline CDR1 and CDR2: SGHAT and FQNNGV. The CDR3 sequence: CASRGTGENIQYF. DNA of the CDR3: TGTGCCAGCAGAGGGACAGGGGAAAACATTCAGTACTTC.

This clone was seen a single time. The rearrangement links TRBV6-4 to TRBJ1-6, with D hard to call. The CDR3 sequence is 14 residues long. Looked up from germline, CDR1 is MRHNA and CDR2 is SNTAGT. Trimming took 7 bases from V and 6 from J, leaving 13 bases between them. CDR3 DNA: TGTGCCAGCACCCCATTTGCGGGTAATTCACCCCTCCACTTT. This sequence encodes CASTPFAGNSPLHF.

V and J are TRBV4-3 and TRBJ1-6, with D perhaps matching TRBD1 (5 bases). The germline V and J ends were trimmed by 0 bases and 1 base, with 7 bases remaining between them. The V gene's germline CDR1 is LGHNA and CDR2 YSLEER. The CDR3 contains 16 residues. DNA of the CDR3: TGCGCCAGCAGCCAAGAATGGGGGTCCTATAATTCACCCCTCCACTTT. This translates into CASSQEWGSYNSPLHF.

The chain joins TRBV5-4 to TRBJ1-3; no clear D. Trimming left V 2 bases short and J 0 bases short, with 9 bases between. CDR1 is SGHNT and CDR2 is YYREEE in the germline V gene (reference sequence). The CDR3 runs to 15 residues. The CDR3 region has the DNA TGTGCCAGCAGCTTACAAGGGAGCTCTGGAAACACCATATATTTT. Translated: CASSLQGSSGNTIYF. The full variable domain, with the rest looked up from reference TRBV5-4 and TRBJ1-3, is ETGVTQSPTHLIKTRGQQVTLRCSSQSGHNTVSWYQQALGQGPQFIFQYYREEENGRGNFPPRFSGLQFPNYSSELNVNALELDDSALYLCASSLQGSSGNTIYFGEGSWLTVV.

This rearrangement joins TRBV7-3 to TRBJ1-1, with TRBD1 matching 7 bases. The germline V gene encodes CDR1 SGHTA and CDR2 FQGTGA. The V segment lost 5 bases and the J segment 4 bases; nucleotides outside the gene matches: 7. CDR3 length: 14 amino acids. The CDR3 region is CASSPRQGITEAFF. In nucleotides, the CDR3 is TGTGCCAGCAGCCCCCGACAGGGAATCACTGAAGCTTTCTTT.

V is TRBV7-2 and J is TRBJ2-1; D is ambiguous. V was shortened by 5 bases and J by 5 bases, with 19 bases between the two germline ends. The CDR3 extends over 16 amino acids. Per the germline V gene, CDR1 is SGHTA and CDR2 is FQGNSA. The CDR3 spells CASSPLFSLGNNEQFF. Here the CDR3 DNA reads TGTGCCAGCAGCCCCCTTTTTTCTTTGGGGAACAATGAGCAGTTCTTC.

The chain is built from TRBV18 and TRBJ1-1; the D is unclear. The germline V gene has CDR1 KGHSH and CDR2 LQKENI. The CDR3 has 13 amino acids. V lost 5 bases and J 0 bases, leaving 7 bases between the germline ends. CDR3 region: CASSDTMNTEAFF. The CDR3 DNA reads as TGTGCCAGCTCAGACACTATGAACACTGAAGCTTTCTTT.

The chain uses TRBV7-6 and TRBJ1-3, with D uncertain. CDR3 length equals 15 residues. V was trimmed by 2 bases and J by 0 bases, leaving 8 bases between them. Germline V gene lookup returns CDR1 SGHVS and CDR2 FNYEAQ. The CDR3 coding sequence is TGTGCCAGCAGCTTATCAGTGAGCTCTGGAAACACCATATATTTT. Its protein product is CASSLSVSSGNTIYF.

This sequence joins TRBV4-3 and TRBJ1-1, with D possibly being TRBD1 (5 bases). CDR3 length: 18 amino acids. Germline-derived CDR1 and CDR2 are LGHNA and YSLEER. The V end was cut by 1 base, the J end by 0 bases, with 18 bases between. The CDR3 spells CASSQATGRNFMNTEAFF. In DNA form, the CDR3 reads TGCGCCAGCAGCCAAGCTACAGGTCGCAATTTCATGAACACTGAAGCTTTCTTT.

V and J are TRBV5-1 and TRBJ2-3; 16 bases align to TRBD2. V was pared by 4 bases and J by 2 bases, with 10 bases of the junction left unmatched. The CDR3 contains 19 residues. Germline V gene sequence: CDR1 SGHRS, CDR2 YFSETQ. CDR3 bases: TGCGCCAGCAGCGCCGGGACTAGCGGGGGGGCCCCCCCCACAGATACGCAGTATTTT. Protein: CASSAGTSGGAPPTDTQYF.

The CDR3 reads CASRAEQIRFYGYTF. For the CDR3, the DNA is TGTGCCAGCAGGGCTGAACAGATAAGATTCTATGGCTACACCTTC. This chain links TRBV28 with TRBJ1-2; D unresolved. The V end lost 6 bases, the J end lost 4 bases, and 18 bases lay between the germline ends. CDR3 length equals 15 residues. Germline CDR1 MDHEN, CDR2 SYDVKM.

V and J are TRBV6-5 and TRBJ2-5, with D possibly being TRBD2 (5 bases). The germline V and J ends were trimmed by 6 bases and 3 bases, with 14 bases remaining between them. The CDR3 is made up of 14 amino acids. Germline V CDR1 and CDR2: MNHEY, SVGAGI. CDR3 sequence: CASSLGRREETQYF. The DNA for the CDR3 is TGTGCCAGCAGCCTGGGAAGGCGGGAAGAGACCCAGTACTTC.

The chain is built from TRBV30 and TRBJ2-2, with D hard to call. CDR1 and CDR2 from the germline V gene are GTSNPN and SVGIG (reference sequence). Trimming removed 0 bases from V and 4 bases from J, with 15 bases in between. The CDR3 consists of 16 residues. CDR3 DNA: TGTGCCTGGAGTGTAGGTTGGCGAAGGACCACCGGGGAGCTGTTTTTT. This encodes CAWSVGWRRTTGELFF.

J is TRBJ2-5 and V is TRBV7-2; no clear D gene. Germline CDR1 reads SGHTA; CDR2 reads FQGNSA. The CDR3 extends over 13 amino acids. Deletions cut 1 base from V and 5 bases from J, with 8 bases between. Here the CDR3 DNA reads TGTGCCAGCAGCTTAGTCGATGGGGAGACCCAGTACTTC. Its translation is CASSLVDGETQYF.